Each of the 3 T cell receptor beta chains below was sequenced from the same sample in a study of blood T cell repertoires in COVID-19. Using immunoSEQ multiplex PCR, the repertoire was profiled, and TCRdb retains in-frame clones only, with some absent. The sample holds roughly 400,000 clones, about 90% seen once. Sequenced material: PBMCs or T cells enriched from blood (not recorded which). The receptors were gathered from a man younger than 35 who had recovered from COVID-19.

This clone was picked up a small number of times. The chain employs TRBV2 and TRBJ2-2, with a tentative D call TRBD1 (6 bases). This CDR3 has 14 residues. The germline gives CDR1 SNHLY, CDR2 FYNNEI. Trimming shortened V by 6 bases and J by 5 bases, and 13 bases separated the two germline ends. The DNA for the CDR3 is TGTGCCAGCAGATTACAGGGCCCAACCGGGGAGCTGTTTTTT. Translating gives CASRLQGPTGELFF.

The chain joins TRBV10-3 to TRBJ2-1; 10 positions agree with TRBD2. V dropped 6 bases and J dropped 5; count of bases not matched to a gene: 7. The germline CDR1 and CDR2 sequences are ENHRY and SYGVKD. CDR3 length equals 15 residues. The DNA of the CDR3 is TGTGCCATCAGAAAGCGGGAGGGCCGGGACAATGAGCAGTTCTTC. Its protein is CAIRKREGRDNEQFF.

The genes are TRBV5-1 and TRBJ2-3; 7 bases are a match to TRBD2. V shed 1 base, J shed 1 base, and the junction held 6 bases outside the gene matches. The CDR3 spans 16 residues. Germline CDR1 SGHRS, CDR2 YFSETQ. CDR3 coding DNA: TGCGCCAGCAGCTTGTTCGCGGGAGTCGGCACAGATACGCAGTATTTT. It translates to CASSLFAGVGTDTQYF.